Listed here is a single T cell receptor (beta chain). What it binds is not known. This specimen comes from a study of cytomegalovirus exposure and HLA in healthy donors. Study results and caveats: When analyzed later, a missense DCLRE1C variant was found to be linked to TCR beta V- and J-gene trimming.

PCR was performed using 60 Vbeta and 13 Jbeta primers. Original processing methods: Unique TCR beta chains numbered roughly 83 million in a later analysis, with around 10 million shared. The data were produced by immunoSEQ multiplex PCR, yet TCRdb's version contains in-frame clones alone and is incomplete. V, J and clone size are those of that table, while D and trimming were read from the DNA. The sample has about 93,000 clones, roughly 72% seen once; the top ten hold approximately 0.56%. Sequenced material: PBMCs. This TCR was recovered from a man aged 30 to 45 in good health and CMV-seronegative.

CDR3 bases: TGTGCCAGCAGCCCGGCCCGGGGAGAGAACACCGGGGAGCTGTTTTTT. Residues: CASSPARGENTGELFF. The rearrangement links TRBV7-9 to TRBJ2-2; TRBD2 is a possible D gene (5 bases). Germline V gene data show CDR1 as SEHNR and CDR2 as FQNEAQ (reference sequence). There are 16 residues in the CDR3. Trimming cost V 5 bases and J 1 base, with 14 bases left between them.